What follows describes a single T cell receptor beta chain. The data were taken from a study of blood T cell repertoires in COVID-19. Across the whole study: There were acute and convalescent COVID-19 samples, and they came from the United States, Italy and Spain.

As handled by the study authors: Amplified reference gene primers provided the basis for estimating nucleated cell counts. Only in-frame clones appear in the TCRdb table, and some are missing; sequencing was by immunoSEQ multiplex PCR. V and J calls and clone size are copied from that table; D and trimming were computed from the DNA. The sample lists 85,000 to 95,000 clones; around 90% were seen once. The specimen was peripheral blood. This TCR derives from a woman aged 45-60 years in a cohort sampled during active COVID-19.

The CDR3: CASSSQQETQYF. Written as DNA, the CDR3 is TGTGCCAGCAGCTCTCAGCAAGAGACCCAGTACTTC. The chain links TRBV7-2 to TRBJ2-5; D is undetermined. The V end was cut by 4 bases, the J end by 2 bases, with 5 bases between. The CDR3 has 12 residues. CDR1 SGHTA and CDR2 FQGNSA come from the germline V gene.